One sample yielded the 4 T cell receptor beta chains listed below, sequenced in a study of control samples from healthy donors and cancer patients. Assay: immunoSEQ multiplex PCR; the TCRdb copy retains only in-frame clones and omits some. This sample has more than 50,000 clones; roughly 95% occur once, and the top ten carry 0.85% to 1.4%. Sequenced input: blood. These receptor sequences come from a woman between 18 and 29 years old in good health.

This sequence joins TRBV2 and TRBJ1-1, with D uncertain. V lost 5 bases to trimming and J lost 2 bases, with 12 bases between them. Per germline, CDR1 SNHLY and CDR2 FYNNEI. This CDR3 is built from 14 residues. CDR3: CASSLESRNTEAFF. The CDR3 DNA is TGTGCCAGCAGTCTCGAAAGCCGAAACACTGAAGCTTTCTTT.

V gene TRBV2 combines with J gene TRBJ1-5, with D uncertain. The V gene lost 1 base and the J gene lost 0 bases, with 4 bases spanning the gap. Germline V gene data show CDR1 as SNHLY and CDR2 as FYNNEI. The CDR3 contains 14 residues. This CDR3 reads CASSEGYSNQPQHF. The CDR3 bases are TGTGCCAGCAGTGAAGGGTATAGCAATCAGCCCCAGCATTTT.

This clone was seen once. The rearrangement uses TRBV4-1 and TRBJ1-6; unclear D gene. The length of the CDR3 is 16 residues. From germline, CDR1 is MGHRA and CDR2 YSYEKL. Deletions cut 4 bases from V and 5 bases from J, with 15 bases between. CDR3 bases: TGCGCCAGCAGCCCAGTCGACCGAAGGAATAATTCACCCCTCCACTTT. Amino acid sequence: CASSPVDRRNNSPLHF.

This chain uses TRBV4-3 with TRBJ2-3, with 7 positions matching TRBD2. The CDR3 is 13 amino acids. Germline V lookup: CDR1 LGHNA, CDR2 YSLEER. Trimming cost V 0 bases and J 9 bases; bases outside gene matches: 3. CDR3 residues: CASSQDGTTTQYF. DNA of the CDR3: TGCGCCAGCAGCCAAGACGGGACTACGACGCAGTATTTT.